One and the same sample provided the 8 T cell receptor beta chains below, sequenced in a study of T-cell reconstitution after alpha-beta-depleted transplantation in children. For TCRbeta, the library was prepared with unique molecular identifiers. TCRdb re-called the PCR reads through MiXCR, storing one row per CDR3 protein. In the table there are a few hundred thousand distinct CDR3 sequences, more than 20% of which are singletons. This specimen consisted of PBMCs, obtained before TCRalphabeta/CD19-depleted stem cell transplant. Every receptor here comes from a boy in the first two years of life with Wiskott-Aldrich syndrome, due to receive a stem cell transplant.

The chain carries TRBV20-1 and TRBJ2-1; D is tentatively TRBD1 or TRBD2 (5 bases each). This CDR3 contains 13 residues. Germline V lookup: CDR1 DFQATT, CDR2 SNEGSKA (reference sequence). Trimming pared 6 bases from V and 9 bases from J, leaving 18 bases between. The CDR3 DNA follows: TGCAGTGCCAAGGGACCCGTCTATGTTGAGCAGTTCTTC. This sequence encodes CSAKGPVYVEQFF.

The chain carries TRBV28 and TRBJ2-7; D uncertain. This CDR3 has 11 amino acids. Germline assignment: CDR1 MDHEN and CDR2 SYDVKM. With 5 bases removed from V and 5 bases from J, the gap between germline ends came to 7 bases. The CDR3 region is CASSPRDEQYF. DNA of the CDR3: TGTGCCAGCAGTCCCCGGGACGAGCAGTACTTC.

The sample holds a few counts of this clonotype. V usage is TRBV12-3 or TRBV12-4 and J usage is TRBJ1-3; D is ambiguous. The CDR3 is 15 residues long. V shed 5 bases and J shed 8 bases, with 19 bases lying between them. CDR3 sequence: CASSPPGGRGYTIYF. CDR3 in DNA: TGTGCCAGCAGTCCTCCCGGCGGCCGAGGGTACACCATATATTTT.

The chain uses TRBV5-1 and TRBJ2-3; D remains ambiguous. The V gene lost 0 bases and the J gene lost 4 bases, with 12 bases spanning the gap. The germline CDR1 and CDR2 sequences are SGHRS and YFSETQ. CDR3 length equals 15 residues. The CDR3 nucleotides read TGCGCCAGCAGCTTGGATTTGTCAAATTCAGATACGCAGTATTTT. This sequence encodes CASSLDLSNSDTQYF.

This clonotype showed up just a few times. J is TRBJ1-1 and V is TRBV3-1; D perhaps matches TRBD1 (5 bases). Germline lookup yields CDR1 LGHDT and CDR2 YNNKEL (reference sequence). The CDR3 runs to 14 residues. Deletions cut 1 base from V and 6 bases from J, with 12 bases between. The CDR3: CASSQARGWSEAFF. The CDR3, as DNA: TGTGCCAGCAGCCAAGCGAGGGGCTGGTCTGAAGCTTTCTTT.

This clonotype has more than one count but fewer than ten. The chain recombines TRBV6-5 with TRBJ1-1, with TRBD1 matching 7 bases. The CDR3 is made up of 18 amino acids. With 2 bases clipped from V and 1 base from J, the junction kept 13 bases outside the gene matches. Germline V lookup: CDR1 MNHEY, CDR2 SVGAGI. The CDR3 region is CASSYDLAGGIKNTEAFF. The CDR3 nucleotides read TGTGCCAGCAGTTACGATCTTGCAGGGGGAATCAAGAACACTGAAGCTTTCTTT.

The chain combines TRBV5-1 with TRBJ1-4; 7 bases align to TRBD1. The trim removed 4 bases at V and 6 bases at J, leaving 6 bases unmatched. Germline V gene lookup returns CDR1 SGHRS and CDR2 YFSETQ. The CDR3 totals 14 residues. CDR3 bases: TGCGCCAGCAGCCCCGGGACAGTGGATGAAAAACTGTTTTTT. Translating gives CASSPGTVDEKLFF.

The CDR3: CASSLEGQGGKEQFF. CDR3 nucleotide sequence: TGTGCCAGCAGCCTCGAGGGACAGGGCGGAAAAGAGCAGTTCTTC. V usage is TRBV7-9 and J usage is TRBJ2-1; 9 bases are a match to TRBD1. J lost 10 bases, V lost 5 bases, and 12 bases had no gene match. CDR1 SEHNR and CDR2 FQNEAQ come from the germline V gene (reference sequence). The CDR3 consists of 15 residues.